Listed below are T cell receptor beta chains from one sample, sequenced in a study of shared clonotypes between healthy human individuals. TCRdb's copy holds only in-frame clones and misses some; the assay was immunoSEQ multiplex PCR. The table lists about 1.1 million clones, 70% to 80% of them singletons, with roughly 0.82% in the top ten. Sequenced material: memory CD4+ T cells from PBMCs. The source is a man younger than 30 in good health. Some clones in this sample may be carry-over from other donors' samples. The CDR3 runs from the conserved cysteine through the conserved F or W. The D gene is left open where the match is weak. Clone size is not always given. Where it is, it says once, few, many or a class for expanded clones.

clone size,CDR3 length,V gene,D gene,J gene,CDR3 protein,CDR3 DNA
-,17,TRBV2,-,TRBJ2-2,CASSGMGVRSGAGELFF,TGTGCCAGCAGTGGTATGGGTGTCAGGTCAGGTGCCGGGGAGCTGTTTTTT
-,13,TRBV2,-,TRBJ2-7,CASRPDSSYEQYF,TGTGCCAGCAGACCGGACAGCTCCTACGAGCAGTACTTC
once,14,TRBV6-6,-,TRBJ2-7,CASSSSWSTNEQYF,TGTGCCAGCAGTTCTAGCTGGAGCACTAACGAGCAGTACTTC
-,13,TRBV7-3,-,TRBJ2-2,CASSLAGTGELFF,TGTGCCAGCAGCTTAGCTGGGACCGGGGAGCTGTTTTTT
once,14,TRBV25-1,-,TRBJ1-3,CATATAATGNTIYF,TGTGCCACCGCCACGGCGGCAACTGGAAACACCATATATTTT
-,11,TRBV25-1,-,TRBJ2-4,CASSASNIQYF,TGTGCCAGCAGCGCAAGCAACATTCAGTACTTC
once,14,TRBV9,-,TRBJ1-1,CASSVVPTETEAFF,TGTGCCAGCAGCGTAGTTCCCACGGAAACTGAAGCTTTCTTT
-,16,TRBV19,-,TRBJ1-5,CASSVQAVLGNQPQHF,TGTGCCAGTAGTGTCCAGGCGGTTCTGGGCAATCAGCCCCAGCATTTT
-,14,TRBV7-2,-,TRBJ1-4,CASRLGRANEKLFF,TGTGCCAGCAGATTGGGCAGGGCCAATGAAAAACTGTTTTTT
-,19,TRBV7-9,TRBD2,TRBJ2-1,CASSPATTSGRRFYNEQFF,TGTGCCAGCAGCCCCGCGACGACTAGCGGGAGGCGCTTCTACAATGAGCAGTTCTTC
-,15,TRBV7-9,-,TRBJ1-4,CASSRAGVRGEKLFF,TGTGCCAGCAGCAGAGCAGGGGTCAGGGGAGAAAAACTGTTTTTT
-,12,TRBV7-2,-,TRBJ2-7,CASTGSSDEQYF,TGTGCCAGCACCGGGAGTAGCGACGAGCAGTACTTC
-,12,TRBV11-2,-,TRBJ1-2,CASSLDRYGYTF,TGTGCCAGCAGCTTAGACCGGTATGGCTACACCTTC
few,13,TRBV2,-,TRBJ1-2,CASMGFENYGYTF,TGTGCCAGCATGGGATTTGAGAACTATGGCTACACCTTC
-,13,TRBV10-3,-,TRBJ1-3,CASNPLVGNTIYF,TGTGCCAGTAACCCGCTCGTAGGAAACACCATATATTTT
once,14,TRBV4-1,-,TRBJ1-2,CASSREVGVYGYTF,TGCGCCAGCAGCCGGGAGGTCGGGGTTTATGGCTACACCTTC
-,16,TRBV6-6,TRBD2,TRBJ2-4,CASSPLLAGGGNIQYF,TGTGCCAGCAGTCCTCTTCTAGCGGGAGGTGGTAACATTCAGTACTTC
few,14,TRBV7-2,-,TRBJ1-4,CASSLRQRDEKLFF,TGTGCCAGCAGCTTAAGGCAGAGGGATGAAAAACTGTTTTTT
-,14,TRBV18,-,TRBJ1-2,CASSPQRQPYGYTF,TGTGCCAGCTCACCACAGAGACAGCCCTATGGCTACACCTTC
-,15,TRBV9,-,TRBJ1-3,CASSAAGFRSNTIYF,TGTGCCAGCAGCGCCGCCGGCTTCAGATCAAACACCATATATTTT
-,16,TRBV18,TRBD1,TRBJ1-1,CASSMIWDREMSEAFF,TGTGCCAGCTCGATGATATGGGACAGGGAGATGTCTGAAGCTTTCTTT
once,14,TRBV25-1,TRBD2,TRBJ2-5,CASSGTSGKETQYF,TGTGCCAGCAGCGGGACTAGCGGAAAAGAGACCCAGTACTTC
-,13,TRBV5-8,-,TRBJ1-5,CASSLGREQPQHF,TGTGCCAGCAGCTTGGGCCGGGAACAGCCCCAGCATTTT
-,16,TRBV15,TRBD1,TRBJ1-5,CATSRPLGAGGQPQHF,TGTGCCACCAGCAGACCTTTAGGAGCAGGGGGCCAGCCCCAGCATTTT
-,13,TRBV18,-,TRBJ1-1,CASCGQLNTEAFF,TGTGCCAGCTGCGGGCAGTTGAACACTGAAGCTTTCTTT
-,11,TRBV28,-,TRBJ2-2,CASRRAGELFF,TGTGCCAGCAGGAGAGCCGGGGAGCTGTTTTTT
-,15,TRBV5-1,TRBD1,TRBJ2-2,CASNKGGGNTGELFF,TGCGCCAGCAACAAAGGGGGCGGGAACACCGGGGAGCTGTTTTTT
-,16,TRBV6-1,-,TRBJ2-5,CASSDERTLYQETQYF,TGTGCCAGCAGTGATGAACGGACCTTGTACCAAGAGACCCAGTACTTC
-,14,TRBV28,-,TRBJ2-5,CASSLLRGVETQYF,TGTGCCAGCAGTTTATTGAGGGGGGTCGAGACCCAGTACTTC
-,16,TRBV5-1,TRBD1,TRBJ1-2,CASSLTGGTTNYGYTF,TGCGCCAGCAGCCTTACAGGGGGAACTACTAACTATGGCTACACCTTC
-,15,TRBV7-9,-,TRBJ2-2,CASSPRPRSTGELFF,TGTGCCAGCAGCCCGAGGCCTCGGTCCACCGGGGAGCTGTTTTTT
-,15,TRBV6-6,-,TRBJ1-5,CASSRGYISNQPQHF,TGTGCCAGCAGTCGCGGATACATTAGCAATCAGCCCCAGCATTTT
-,15,TRBV7-2,-,TRBJ2-1,CASSLAGPRYNEQFF,TGTGCCAGCAGCTTAGCCGGGCCCCGATACAATGAGCAGTTCTTC
-,13,TRBV29-1,TRBD1,TRBJ2-5,CSVEDRERVTQYF,TGCAGCGTTGAGGACAGGGAGAGGGTGACCCAGTACTTC
-,13,TRBV30,-,TRBJ2-7,CAWSPGTDYEQYF,TGTGCCTGGAGTCCGGGGACTGACTACGAGCAGTACTTC
few,14,TRBV7-9,-,TRBJ1-5,CASSRQGGNQPQHF,TGTGCCAGCAGCCGCCAGGGTGGCAATCAGCCCCAGCATTTT
-,13,TRBV28,-,TRBJ2-3,CASRARGTDTQYF,TGTGCCAGTAGAGCCCGGGGGACAGATACGCAGTATTTT
-,14,TRBV7-3,TRBD2,TRBJ2-1,CASSPSAGSPEQFF,TGTGCCAGCAGCCCCTCAGCGGGATCCCCTGAGCAGTTCTTC
-,15,TRBV2,TRBD2,TRBJ2-7,CASSGASGRGPEQYF,TGTGCCAGCAGTGGAGCTAGCGGGAGAGGCCCCGAGCAGTACTTC
-,15,TRBV6-5,-,TRBJ1-1,CASSYNGEVNTEAFF,TGTGCCAGCAGTTACAATGGGGAAGTGAACACTGAAGCTTTCTTT
few,9,TRBV5-1,-,TRBJ2-7,CASSNPSLF,TGCGCCAGCAGCAACCCGTCCCTCTTC
-,13,TRBV9,-,TRBJ2-2,CASSLRSTGELFF,TGTGCCAGCAGCCTTCGGAGCACCGGGGAGCTGTTTTTT
-,13,TRBV6-6,-,TRBJ1-4,CASSTPGHEKLFF,TGTGCCAGCAGTACTCCGGGACATGAAAAACTGTTTTTT
-,15,TRBV6-1,TRBD2,TRBJ2-3,CASSWGLAGTDTQYF,TGTGCCAGCAGCTGGGGACTAGCAGGCACAGATACGCAGTATTTT
-,12,TRBV4-1,-,TRBJ2-7,CASSPNNYEQYF,TGCGCCAGCAGCCCGAATAACTACGAGCAGTACTTC
-,15,TRBV4-1,-,TRBJ2-2,CASSLGTANTGELFF,TGCGCCAGCAGCCTCGGGACGGCGAACACCGGGGAGCTGTTTTTT
-,14,TRBV5-4,-,TRBJ1-1,CASSLGGTDTEAFF,TGTGCCAGCAGCTTGGGAGGGACGGACACTGAAGCTTTCTTT
-,15,TRBV14,-,TRBJ2-2,CASSQIGQPTGELFF,TGTGCCAGCAGCCAGATCGGACAACCCACCGGGGAGCTGTTTTTT
once,11,TRBV20-1,-,TRBJ2-7,CSARKGLEQYF,TGCAGTGCTAGAAAGGGTCTTGAGCAGTACTTC
-,14,TRBV7-9,-,TRBJ2-7,CASSLEQGSAEQYF,TGTGCCAGCAGCTTAGAGCAGGGTTCGGCCGAGCAGTACTTC
few,18,TRBV27,TRBD2,TRBJ2-2,CASSSSPLAGGNTGELFF,TGTGCCAGCAGTTCCTCCCCCCTAGCGGGAGGGAACACCGGGGAGCTGTTTTTT
many,13,TRBV10-1,-,TRBJ1-1,CASSENMNTEAFF,TGCGCCAGCAGCGAAAACATGAACACTGAAGCTTTCTTT
-,15,TRBV6-1,TRBD2,TRBJ2-5,CASSEASLAEETQYF,TGTGCCAGCAGTGAAGCGTCACTAGCGGAAGAGACCCAGTACTTC
-,15,TRBV6-1,TRBD2,TRBJ2-7,CASSLGLAGEDEQYF,TGTGCCAGCTCCCTAGGACTAGCGGGAGAAGACGAGCAGTACTTC